These 14 T cell receptor beta chains were sequenced from one sample in a study of cytotoxic CD8 clonotypes in ibrutinib-treated CLL. TCRdb's table, derived via immunoSEQ multiplex PCR, lists solely in-frame clones and lacks some. This table holds about 8,600 clones, 70% to 75% found once. The input for sequencing was PBMCs, taken before ibrutinib treatment. Receptor source: a human donor with chronic lymphocytic leukemia.

The chain employs TRBV29-1 and TRBJ2-2; 10 bases are shared with TRBD1. V shed 8 bases, J shed 2 bases, and the junction held 5 bases outside the gene matches. This CDR3 has 14 amino acids. Germline V gene lookup returns CDR1 SQVTM and CDR2 ANQGSEA. The CDR3 coding sequence is TGCAGCTTTCAGACAGGGGGCAACACCGGGGAGCTGTTTTTT. As protein: CSFQTGGNTGELFF.

Points on this clone: An end of the junction does not agree with germline; a read error may underlie this. The chain recombines TRBV5-4 with TRBJ1-2; D uncertain. The CDR3 totals 16 residues. Per germline, CDR1 SGHNT and CDR2 YYREEE (reference sequence). The CDR3 protein is CASGLKLTERAQGYTF. The CDR3 nucleotides are TGTGCCAGCGGCTTGAAGTTGACCGAGAGAGCGCAGGGCTACACCTTC.

The CDR3 sequence is CASSQGLADEQFF. DNA for the CDR3: TGCGCCAGCAGCCAAGGACTAGCGGATGAGCAGTTCTTC. The V and J genes are TRBV4-1 and TRBJ2-1; 9 nucleotides agree with TRBD2. J was trimmed by 8 bases and V by 1 base; bases with no gene match: 0. From germline, CDR1 is MGHRA and CDR2 YSYEKL. This CDR3 has 13 residues.

A single count supports this clone. V gene TRBV28 combines with J gene TRBJ2-1, with 10 bases lining up with TRBD1. Germline-derived CDR1 and CDR2 are MDHEN and SYDVKM. Trimming at V came to 4 bases and at J to 4 bases, leaving 4 bases not matched to a gene. This CDR3 contains 15 residues. The CDR3 region is CASSSGQGFYNEQFF. As DNA, the CDR3 is TGTGCCAGCAGTTCGGGACAGGGGTTTTACAATGAGCAGTTCTTC.

CDR3 residues: CASSLEGQPGYTF. In DNA, the CDR3 is TGTGCCAGCAGCTTAGAGGGCCAGCCGGGCTACACCTTC. The genes are TRBV11-1 and TRBJ1-2; D is unresolved. Germline V gene data show CDR1 as SGHAT and CDR2 as FQDESV (reference sequence). The CDR3 runs 13 residues. V lost 1 base and J 8 bases, leaving 11 bases between the germline ends.

This clone rates as medium-sized. The genes are TRBV27 and TRBJ2-4; 8 bases map to TRBD1. This CDR3 is 14 amino acids long. The germline CDR1 and CDR2 sequences are MNHEY and SMNVEV (reference sequence). J gave up 6 bases and V 4 bases, and 5 bases lay outside the gene matches. As DNA, the CDR3 is TGTGCCAGCAGTTCGGACAGGGCTGGAAACATTCAGTACTTC. Its translation: CASSSDRAGNIQYF.

Judged by abundance, this clone is medium-sized. This rearrangement joins TRBV18 to TRBJ1-2, with 9 bases that match TRBD1. Germline CDR1 is KGHSH and CDR2 is LQKENI. V shed 6 bases and J 4 bases; nucleotides not matched to a gene: 9. The CDR3 extends over 15 amino acids. CDR3 coding DNA: TGTGCCAGCTCCCCCCGGACAGGGGACTTCTATGGCTACACCTTC. This gives the protein CASSPRTGDFYGYTF.

The CDR3, as DNA: TGTGCCAGCAGCCAAGGAACAGTGAACACCGGGGAGCTGTTTTTT. This encodes CASSQGTVNTGELFF. The chain combines TRBV16 with TRBJ2-2, with D unclear. Germline-derived CDR1 and CDR2 are KGHSY and FQNENV. The germline V and J ends were trimmed by 2 bases and 1 base, with 8 bases remaining between them. The CDR3 extends over 15 amino acids.

This clone showed up just once. The chain couples TRBV25-1 to TRBJ1-1; D remains unclear. Trimming pared 6 bases from V and 10 bases from J, leaving 9 bases between. Germline V gene lookup returns CDR1 MGHDK and CDR2 SYGVNS. The CDR3 consists of 10 residues. CDR3 DNA sequence: TGTGCCAGCAGAACCATAGGAGCTTTCTTT. This encodes CASRTIGAFF.

CDR3 amino acids: CASSLRTSGYNEQFF. CDR3 nucleotide sequence: TGTGCCAGCAGCTTGAGAACTAGCGGGTACAATGAGCAGTTCTTC. This chain uses TRBV11-2 with TRBJ2-1, with 9 bases matching TRBD2. The CDR3 sequence is 15 residues long. Germline values: CDR1 SGHAT, CDR2 FQNNGV. J lost 4 bases, V lost 3 bases, and 4 bases had no gene match.

This clone has a handful of counts. The rearrangement joins TRBV11-1 to TRBJ1-1; D is ambiguous. V shed 1 base and J shed 4 bases, with 7 bases lying between them. The CDR3 is 13 residues long. Germline loops: CDR1 SGHAT, CDR2 FQDESV (reference sequence). The CDR3 protein is CASSLGTSTEAFF. The CDR3 DNA follows: TGTGCCAGCAGCTTAGGGACCAGCACTGAAGCTTTCTTT.

The chain combines TRBV9 with TRBJ2-7; no firm D call. CDR3 length: 12 residues. CDR1 is SGDLS and CDR2 is YYNGEE in the germline V gene. Trimming removed 5 bases from V and 3 bases from J, with 9 bases in between. The CDR3 is CASSGLGYEQYF. The CDR3 nucleotides read TGTGCCAGCAGTGGTCTAGGCTACGAGCAGTACTTC. Together with reference TRBV9 and TRBJ2-7, the CDR3 gives the full variable domain: DSGVTQTPKHLITATGQRVTLRCSPRSGDLSVYWYQQSLDQGLQFLIQYYNGEERAKGNILERFSAQQFPDLHSELNLSSLELGDSALYFCASSGLGYEQYFGPGTRLTVT.

This chain joins TRBV6-1 and TRBJ2-7, with 11 bases fitting TRBD1. Trimming cost V 2 bases and J 7 bases; bases outside gene matches: 10. The CDR3 loop spans 16 amino acids. Germline CDR1 and CDR2: MNHNS and SASEGT. This CDR3 is CASSEIRTGGRKEQYF. In DNA form, the CDR3 reads TGTGCCAGCAGTGAAATCAGGACAGGGGGCCGGAAAGAGCAGTACTTC.

The rearrangement uses TRBV7-2 and TRBJ2-1; no clear D. V lost 1 base and J lost 4, with 11 bases in between. The length of the CDR3 is 15 residues. Germline V gives CDR1 SGHTA, CDR2 FQGNSA. CDR3 sequence: CASSLVSDSYNEQFF. In DNA form, the CDR3 reads TGTGCCAGCAGCTTAGTTTCCGACTCGTACAATGAGCAGTTCTTC.